The 19 T cell receptor beta chains below all came from one sample that was sequenced in a study of blood T cells in healthy people across ages. Together with a sample-barcoded 5' primer, a J-beta primer mix was included in a second PCR lasting roughly 6 to 12 cycles. TCRdb re-called the 5' RACE reads through MiXCR, storing one row per CDR3 protein. The table records 910,000 or so distinct CDR3 sequences, just over 50% of them present only once. Sequencing input: blood. These receptors were taken from a woman aged 55-75 years in good health.

The chain couples TRBV12-3 or TRBV12-4 to TRBJ1-1; D not resolved. Trimming left V 3 bases short and J 5 bases short, with 4 bases between. This CDR3 has 11 residues. DNA for the CDR3: TGTGCCAGCAGTTTTTGGACTGAAGCTTTCTTT. Its translation: CASSFWTEAFF.

V gene TRBV27 combines with J gene TRBJ2-1, with unresolved D. Trimming shortened V by 0 bases and J by 2 bases, and 14 bases separated the two germline ends. The CDR3 contains 17 residues. CDR1 MNHEY and CDR2 SMNVEV come from the germline V gene (reference sequence). The CDR3, as DNA: TGTGCCAGCAGTTTATCCCCCCCACCACCTCCCTACAATGAGCAGTTCTTC. This gives the protein CASSLSPPPPPYNEQFF.

This clonotype occurred once. The V call is TRBV12-3 or TRBV12-4, the J call TRBJ1-5; TRBD1 is a possible D gene (5 bases). The CDR3 is made up of 12 amino acids. Trimming left V 8 bases short and J 7 bases short, with 12 bases between. The CDR3 region is CASGGFGQPQHF. CDR3 in DNA: TGTGCCAGCGGGGGTTTCGGACAGCCCCAGCATTTT.

This clonotype appeared a single time. DNA of the CDR3: TGTGCCACCTCAAGGGGACAGGGGATCGAGCAGTACTTC. It is translated as CATSRGQGIEQYF. This sequence joins TRBV2 and TRBJ2-7; 10 bases are shared with TRBD1. This CDR3 is 13 amino acids long. Per germline, CDR1 SNHLY and CDR2 FYNNEI. The V and J ends lost 10 bases and 6 bases, in that order; junction bases with no gene match: 9. The full variable domain, in which reference TRBV2 and TRBJ2-7 provide the parts outside the CDR3, is EPEVTQTPSHQVTQMGQEVILRCVPISNHLYFYWYRQILGQKVEFLVSFYNNEISEKSEIFDDQFSVERPDGSNFTLKIRSTKLEDSAMYFCATSRGQGIEQYFGPGTRLTVT.

The V gene is TRBV6-4, the J gene TRBJ2-2; D remains ambiguous. V lost 2 bases to trimming and J lost 4 bases, with 5 bases between them. There are 13 residues in the CDR3. Germline lookup yields CDR1 MRHNA and CDR2 SNTAGT. The CDR3 protein is CASSDISTGELFF. The CDR3 DNA follows: TGTGCCAGCAGTGACATTTCCACCGGGGAGCTGTTTTTT.

In its sample, this clonotype was seen a few times. The chain is built from TRBV7-9 and TRBJ2-5; 9 bases line up with TRBD2. The CDR3 extends over 17 amino acids. V was pared by 5 bases and J by 1 base, with 11 bases of the junction left unmatched. The germline CDR1 and CDR2 sequences are SEHNR and FQNEAQ (reference sequence). The CDR3 loop is CASSRGLAGDFQETQYF. DNA for the CDR3: TGTGCCAGCAGCAGGGGGTTAGCGGGAGATTTCCAAGAGACCCAGTACTTC. The variable domain in full, completed from reference TRBV7-9 and TRBJ2-5, reads DTGVSQNPRHKITKRGQNVTFRCDPISEHNRLYWYRQTLGQGPEFLTYFQNEAQLEKSRLLSDRFSAERPKGSFSTLEIQRTEQGDSAMYLCASSRGLAGDFQETQYFGPGTRLLVL.

This chain links TRBV20-1 with TRBJ2-5; TRBD2 matches 10 bases. The CDR3 sequence is 13 residues long. Germline lookup yields CDR1 DFQATT and CDR2 SNEGSKA (reference sequence). The CDR3 loop reads CSAEREGWAEQYF. CDR3 nucleotides: TGCAGCGCCGAGCGGGAGGGCTGGGCGGAACAGTACTTC.

V usage is TRBV29-1 and J usage is TRBJ2-3; 8 positions match TRBD2. From germline, CDR1 is SQVTM and CDR2 ANQGSEA. This CDR3 has 15 residues. The trim removed 4 bases at V and 4 bases at J, leaving 10 bases unmatched. CDR3 region: CSVGSTGRGADTQYF. In nucleotides, the CDR3 is TGCAGCGTTGGTTCAACCGGGAGGGGGGCAGATACGCAGTATTTT.

This clonotype was observed many times. The chain is built from TRBV6-6 and TRBJ2-7; 11 positions match TRBD2. Germline values: CDR1 MNHNY, CDR2 SVGAGI (reference sequence). The CDR3 contains 15 residues. V was pared by 6 bases and J by 1 base, with 5 bases of the junction left unmatched. The CDR3: CASRPTSGSSYEQYF. The CDR3 nucleotides are TGTGCCAGCAGGCCTACTAGCGGGAGTTCCTACGAGCAGTACTTC.

V and J are TRBV20-1 and TRBJ2-2, with 8 nucleotides matching TRBD1. The V segment lost 3 bases and the J segment 4 bases; nucleotides outside the gene matches: 4. Per germline, CDR1 DFQATT and CDR2 SNEGSKA (reference sequence). CDR3 size: 14 residues. The CDR3 sequence: CSASATGVTGELFF. The CDR3 DNA sequence: TGCAGTGCTAGCGCGACAGGGGTCACCGGGGAGCTGTTTTTT.

This chain links TRBV20-1 with TRBJ1-2, with unresolved D. Germline V gene lookup returns CDR1 DFQATT and CDR2 SNEGSKA (reference sequence). V lost 6 bases to trimming and J lost 6 bases, with 17 bases between them. This CDR3 has 13 amino acids. The DNA of the CDR3 is TGCAGTGCCCAAATAGGGTACCCAAATGGCTACACCTTC. Amino acid sequence: CSAQIGYPNGYTF.

The chain couples TRBV12-3 or TRBV12-4 to TRBJ2-2; possibly TRBD1 or TRBD2 for D (5 bases each). The CDR3 is made up of 16 amino acids. Trimming took 5 bases from V and 3 from J, leaving 16 bases between them. This chain's CDR3 is CASSPLGGAYTGELFF. The CDR3 DNA follows: TGTGCCAGCAGTCCCCTTGGGGGAGCATACACCGGGGAGCTGTTTTTT.

The chain couples TRBV5-1 to TRBJ2-5; D call uncertain. CDR1 and CDR2 (germline): SGHRS, YFSETQ. The CDR3 has 15 amino acids. Trimming cost V 2 bases and J 1 base, with 12 bases left between them. The CDR3: CASSFNSRVQETQYF. The CDR3 DNA reads as TGCGCCAGCAGCTTTAATTCCAGAGTCCAAGAGACCCAGTACTTC.

The genes are TRBV15 and TRBJ2-7; 7 bases are shared with TRBD2. This CDR3 region has 14 residues. The V and J ends lost 1 base and 5 bases, in that order; junction bases with no gene match: 5. The germline gives CDR1 LNHNV, CDR2 YYDKDF (reference sequence). The CDR3 coding sequence is TGTGCCACCAGCAGAGTTTCGGCGGGAGACGAGCAGTACTTC. It encodes CATSRVSAGDEQYF.

This clonotype has a handful of counts. The chain recombines TRBV9 with TRBJ2-2, with D possibly being TRBD2 (5 bases). The germline V and J ends were trimmed by 4 bases and 8 bases, with 12 bases remaining between them. Germline V gene data show CDR1 as SGDLS and CDR2 as YYNGEE. The CDR3 sequence is 13 residues long. The CDR3 coding sequence is TGTGCCAGCAGCACCGGAGGCCTGGGGGAGCTGTTTTTT. This translates into CASSTGGLGELFF. The complete variable domain, with remaining parts taken from reference TRBV9 and TRBJ2-2, reads DSGVTQTPKHLITATGQRVTLRCSPRSGDLSVYWYQQSLDQGLQFLIQYYNGEERAKGNILERFSAQQFPDLHSELNLSSLELGDSALYFCASSTGGLGELFFGEGSRLTVL.

The chain joins TRBV5-1 to TRBJ2-1; TRBD2 is a possible D gene (6 bases). The CDR3 contains 15 residues. Deletions cut 4 bases from V and 8 bases from J, with 19 bases between. Looked up from germline, CDR1 is SGHRS and CDR2 is YFSETQ. CDR3 nucleotides: TGCGCCAGCAGCCTGGCCCCCGGGGAGGTCTATGAGCAGTTCTTC. Amino acids: CASSLAPGEVYEQFF. The full variable domain, in which reference TRBV5-1 and TRBJ2-1 provide the parts outside the CDR3, is KAGVTQTPRYLIKTRGQQVTLSCSPISGHRSVSWYQQTPGQGLQFLFEYFSETQRNKGNFPGRFSGRQFSNSRSEMNVSTLELGDSALYLCASSLAPGEVYEQFFGPGTRLTVL.

The V and J genes are TRBV7-2 and TRBJ1-6; 7 nucleotides agree with TRBD1. Trimming at V came to 3 bases and at J to 10 bases, leaving 6 bases not matched to a gene. Germline V gene data show CDR1 as SGHTA and CDR2 as FQGNSA. The CDR3 runs 14 residues. The CDR3 sequence: CASSFDRARSPLHF. The CDR3 DNA reads as TGTGCCAGCAGCTTTGACAGGGCGAGATCACCCCTCCACTTT. The full variable domain, in which reference TRBV7-2 and TRBJ1-6 provide the parts outside the CDR3, is GAGVSQSPSNKVTEKGKDVELRCDPISGHTALYWYRQSLGQGLEFLIYFQGNSAPDKSGLPSDRFSAERTGGSVSTLTIQRTQQEDSAVYLCASSFDRARSPLHFGNGTRLTVT.

The CDR3 is CSVGSDRGRIRTDTQYF. CDR3 coding DNA: TGCAGCGTTGGGTCGGACAGGGGGCGCATTAGGACAGATACGCAGTATTTT. The rearrangement links TRBV29-1 to TRBJ2-3; 11 bases agree with TRBD1. The length of the CDR3 is 17 residues. Trimming at V came to 4 bases and at J to 3 bases, leaving 12 bases not matched to a gene. The germline V gene encodes CDR1 SQVTM and CDR2 ANQGSEA.

The chain combines TRBV3-1 with TRBJ2-7, with 12 bases lining up with TRBD2. The CDR3 extends over 16 amino acids. In germline, CDR1 is LGHDT, CDR2 YNNKEL (reference sequence). Losses at the gene ends were 6 bases for V and 4 bases for J; bases not matched to a gene: 10. The CDR3 loop is CASSQLAGGPPYEQYF. CDR3 in DNA: TGTGCCAGCAGTCAACTAGCGGGAGGTCCCCCTTACGAGCAGTACTTC.